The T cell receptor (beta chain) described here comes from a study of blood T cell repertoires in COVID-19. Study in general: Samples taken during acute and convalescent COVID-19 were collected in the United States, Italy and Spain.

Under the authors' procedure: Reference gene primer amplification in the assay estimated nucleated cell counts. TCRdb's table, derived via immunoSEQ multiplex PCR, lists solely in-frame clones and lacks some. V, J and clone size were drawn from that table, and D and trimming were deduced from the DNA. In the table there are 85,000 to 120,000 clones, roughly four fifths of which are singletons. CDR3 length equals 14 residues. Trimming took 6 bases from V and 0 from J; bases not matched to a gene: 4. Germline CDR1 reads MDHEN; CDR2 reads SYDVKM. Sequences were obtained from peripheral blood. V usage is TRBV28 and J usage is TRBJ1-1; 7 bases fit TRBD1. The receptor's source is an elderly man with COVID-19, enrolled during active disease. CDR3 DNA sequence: TGTGCCAGCAGCCGGGACAGCTTGAACACTGAAGCTTTCTTT. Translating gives CASSRDSLNTEAFF.